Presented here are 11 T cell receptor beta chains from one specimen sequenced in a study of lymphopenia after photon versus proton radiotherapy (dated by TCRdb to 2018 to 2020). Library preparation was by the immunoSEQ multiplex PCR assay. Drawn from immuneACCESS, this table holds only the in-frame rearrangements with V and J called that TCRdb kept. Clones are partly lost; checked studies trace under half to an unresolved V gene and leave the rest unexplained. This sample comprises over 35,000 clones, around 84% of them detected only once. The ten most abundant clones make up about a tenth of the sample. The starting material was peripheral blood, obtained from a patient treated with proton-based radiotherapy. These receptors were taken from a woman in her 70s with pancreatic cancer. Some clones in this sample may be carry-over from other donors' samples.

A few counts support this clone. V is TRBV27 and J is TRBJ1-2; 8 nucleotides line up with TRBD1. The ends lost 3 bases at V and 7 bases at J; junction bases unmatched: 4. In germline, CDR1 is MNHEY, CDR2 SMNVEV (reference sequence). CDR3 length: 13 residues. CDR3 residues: CASSFQGARGYTF. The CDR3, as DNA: TGTGCCAGCAGTTTCCAGGGGGCGCGTGGCTACACCTTC.

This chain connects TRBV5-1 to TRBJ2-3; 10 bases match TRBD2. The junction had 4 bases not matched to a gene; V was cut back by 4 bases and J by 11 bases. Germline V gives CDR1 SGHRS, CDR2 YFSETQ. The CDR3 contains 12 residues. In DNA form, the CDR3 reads TGCGCCAGCAGCCCCGAGCGGGAGGGGCAGTATTTT. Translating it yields CASSPEREGQYF.

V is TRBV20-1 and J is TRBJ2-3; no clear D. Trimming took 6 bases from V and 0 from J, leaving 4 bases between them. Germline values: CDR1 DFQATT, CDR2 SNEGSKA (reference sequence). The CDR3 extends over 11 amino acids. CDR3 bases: TGCAGTGCCCAAAGCACAGATACGCAGTATTTT. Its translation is CSAQSTDTQYF.

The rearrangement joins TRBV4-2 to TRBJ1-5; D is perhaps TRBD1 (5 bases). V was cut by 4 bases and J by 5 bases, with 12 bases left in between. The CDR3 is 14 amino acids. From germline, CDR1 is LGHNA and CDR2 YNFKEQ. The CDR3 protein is CASSPRLGDQPQHF. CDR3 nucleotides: TGTGCCAGCAGCCCTCGGTTGGGGGATCAGCCCCAGCATTTT.

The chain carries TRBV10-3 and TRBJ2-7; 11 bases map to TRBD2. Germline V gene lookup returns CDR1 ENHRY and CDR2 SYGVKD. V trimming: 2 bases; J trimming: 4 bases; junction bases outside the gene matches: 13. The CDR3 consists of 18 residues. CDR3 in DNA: TGTGCCATCAGTGAGAGGGGGGGAACTAGCGGGAGAGGGTACGAGCAGTACTTC. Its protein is CAISERGGTSGRGYEQYF.

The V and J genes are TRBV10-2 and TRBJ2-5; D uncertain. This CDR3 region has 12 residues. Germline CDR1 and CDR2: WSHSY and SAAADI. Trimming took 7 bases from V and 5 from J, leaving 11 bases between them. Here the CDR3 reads CASTDTIETQYF. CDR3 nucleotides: TGCGCCAGCACTGATACGATCGAGACCCAGTACTTC.

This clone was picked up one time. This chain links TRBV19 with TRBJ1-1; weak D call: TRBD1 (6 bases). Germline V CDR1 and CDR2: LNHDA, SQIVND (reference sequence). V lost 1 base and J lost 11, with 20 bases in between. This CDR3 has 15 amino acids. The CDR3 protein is CASSIGNRAPWGAFF. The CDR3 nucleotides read TGTGCCAGTAGTATAGGGAACAGGGCCCCCTGGGGGGCTTTCTTT.

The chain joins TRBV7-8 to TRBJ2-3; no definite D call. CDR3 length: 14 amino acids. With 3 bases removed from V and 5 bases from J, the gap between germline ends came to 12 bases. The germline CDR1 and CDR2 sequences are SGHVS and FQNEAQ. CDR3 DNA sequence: TGTGCCAGCAGCTTGGATGGTCCCCTAGATACGCAGTATTTT. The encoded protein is CASSLDGPLDTQYF. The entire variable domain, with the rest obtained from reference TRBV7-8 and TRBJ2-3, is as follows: GAGVSQSPRYKVAKRGQDVALRCDPISGHVSLFWYQQALGQGPEFLTYFQNEAQLDKSGLPSDRFFAERPEGSVSTLKIQRTQQEDSAVYLCASSLDGPLDTQYFGPGTRLTVL.

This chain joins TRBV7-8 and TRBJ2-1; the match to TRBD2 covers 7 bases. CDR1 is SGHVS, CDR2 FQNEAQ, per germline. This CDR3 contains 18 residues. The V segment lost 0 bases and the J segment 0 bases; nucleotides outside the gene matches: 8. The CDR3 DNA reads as TGTGCCAGCAGCTTAGCGAGTTACGGGGGGAGCTCCTACAATGAGCAGTTCTTC. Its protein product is CASSLASYGGSSYNEQFF.

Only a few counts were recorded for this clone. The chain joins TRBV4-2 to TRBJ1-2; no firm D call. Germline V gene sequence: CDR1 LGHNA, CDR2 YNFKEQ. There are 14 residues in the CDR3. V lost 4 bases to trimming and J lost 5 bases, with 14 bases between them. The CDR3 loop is CASSLEGGEYGYTF. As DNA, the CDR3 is TGTGCCAGCAGCCTCGAGGGAGGAGAGTATGGCTACACCTTC.

The CDR3 bases are TGTGCCAGCAGTGCAACAGGGGTCTATGGCTACACCTTC. Its protein product is CASSATGVYGYTF. This chain joins TRBV6-1 and TRBJ1-2, with 7 positions matching TRBD1. The V gene's germline CDR1 is MNHNS and CDR2 SASEGT. V dropped 4 bases and J dropped 4; count of bases not matched to a gene: 3. This CDR3 has 13 amino acids.